The rows below give T cell receptor beta chains drawn from one sample of a study of CD8+CD57+ T cells in acquired aplastic anemia. TCRdb re-derived calls from the reads in MiXCR, one entry per CDR3 protein. The sample lists just over 400,000 distinct CDR3 sequences; around 68% were seen once. Sequenced material: sorted CD4+, CD8+, or CD8+CD57+ T cells (not recorded which) from PBMCs. Receptors were obtained from a human donor in good health, serving as a control. Both conserved end residues are part of each CDR3. The D gene is left open where the match is weak. A clone size is listed for some rows: how often the clone was seen (once, few, many), or a class if it is expanded.

>TRBV25-1|.|.|TRBJ2-3
TGTGCCAGCAGTGAACCCTCGCGGACCTTGTCACGCACAGATACGCAGTATTTT
CASSEPSRTLSRTDTQYF
>TRBV7-3|.|.|TRBJ2-2
TGTGCCAGCAGCACCGTTCCAGGGGAGACCCAGTACTTCTTTTTT
CASSTVPGETQYFFF
>TRBV7-8|.|.|TRBJ1-2
TGTGCCAGCAGCTCAGGAGGACCCCACACCTTC
CASSSGGPHTF
>TRBV20-1|.|.|TRBJ2-7
TGCAGCGTTAAACAGGAAGGCGCGAGCACCTACGAGCAGTACTTC
CSVKQEGASTYEQYF
>TRBV20-1|many|.|TRBJ1-5
TGCAGTGTTAACGGGGGCGGGGGGCCCCAGCATTTT
CSVNGGGGPQHF
>TRBV9|few|.|TRBJ2-7
TGTGCCAGCAGTTACCGGGGCGAGCAGTACTTC
CASSYRGEQYF
>TRBV7-9|few|TRBD2|TRBJ2-5
TGTGCCAGCAGATGGGGGGGAGAGACCCAGTACTTC
CASRWGGETQYF
>TRBV12-3/TRBV12-4|.|.|TRBJ1-6
TGTGCCAGCAGTTTCGGACAGCAGAATTCACCCCTCCCCCTCCACTTT
CASSFGQQNSPLPLHF
>TRBV12-3/TRBV12-4|many|.|TRBJ1-2
TGTGCCAGCAGTTCTTACCTAATAAGAAGCACCTTC
CASSSYLIRSTF
>TRBV10-2|.|.|TRBJ1-5
TGCGCCAGCAGGAAGGGACGCAATCAGCCCCAGCATTTT
CASRKGRNQPQHF
>TRBV10-3|.|.|TRBJ1-3
TGTGCCATCAGTGAGTCGATCGGGGTTGGAAACACCATATATTTT
CAISESIGVGNTIYF
>TRBV20-1|.|.|TRBJ1-5
TGCAGTGCGCAAGTGGCGGATCAGCCCCAGCATTTT
CSAQVADQPQHF
>TRBV4-1|many|TRBD1|TRBJ2-7
TGCGCCAGCAGCCCCCGGGACAGGGGGCTCGACGAGCAGTACTTC
CASSPRDRGLDEQYF
>TRBV5-1|.|.|TRBJ1-2
TGTGCCAGCAGCGCGGTCCGACAGACCGATGGCTACACCTTC
CASSAVRQTDGYTF
>TRBV7-9|once|.|TRBJ1-2
TGTGCCAGCAGCTTAGCTGAAAGCTACACCTTC
CASSLAESYTF
>TRBV12-3/TRBV12-4|.|.|TRBJ1-3
TGTGCCAGCAGTAAAGGGGAAGGGTCGGGAAACACCATATATTTT
CASSKGEGSGNTIYF
>TRBV20-1|once|.|TRBJ2-5
TGCAGTGCAAATACCGGGACAATATACTCCCAGTACTTC
CSANTGTIYSQYF
>TRBV20-1|.|TRBD2|TRBJ2-1
TGCAGGACGGGAGCGGGGAGGGAGCAGTTCTTC
CRTGAGREQFF
>TRBV9|few|TRBD2|TRBJ2-5
TGTGCCAGCAGCCTAGCGGGGGGCCGAGGGGAGACCCAGTACTTC
CASSLAGGRGETQYF
>TRBV29-1|.|TRBD2|TRBJ2-3
TGCAGCGTGATCCCAGGACTAGCGGGGGATGGCACAGATACGCAGTATTTT
CSVIPGLAGDGTDTQYF
>TRBV5-1|once|.|TRBJ2-5
TGTGCCAGCAGCATACCCCCGGTGAGGGAGACCCAGTACTTC
CASSIPPVRETQYF
>TRBV3-1|few|TRBD2|TRBJ2-1
TGTGCCAGCAGCCAAGGGGGGGGTCTCAGGGAGCAGTTCTTC
CASSQGGGLREQFF
>TRBV19|.|.|TRBJ1-5
TGTGCCAGTGGGTGGGGGCCCCAGCATTTT
CASGWGPQHF
>TRBV11-1|.|TRBD2|TRBJ2-1
TGTGCCAGCAGCTCCCGACTGGGCGGGGAGGGTGAGCAGTTCTTC
CASSSRLGGEGEQFF
>TRBV10-3|once|TRBD2|TRBJ2-3
TGTGCCATCGGTGGGGGACTAGCGGGGGGCACAGATACGCAGTATTTT
CAIGGGLAGGTDTQYF
>TRBV12-3/TRBV12-4|.|.|TRBJ1-5
TGTGCCAGCAGCTACGACGGACGGACCGAACAGCATTTT
CASSYDGRTEQHF
>TRBV6-2/TRBV6-3|many|TRBD1|TRBJ1-1
TGTGCCACAAGCCAACAGGGGGCGGCCACTGAAGCTTTCTTT
CATSQQGAATEAFF
>TRBV20-1|few|TRBD1|TRBJ2-1
TGCAGTGCTTGGACAGGGGGCGGTGAGCAGTTCTTC
CSAWTGGGEQFF
>TRBV2|few|TRBD1|TRBJ1-6
TGTGCCAGCGGGACAGGGGCGGGTAATTCCCCCCTCCACTTT
CASGTGAGNSPLHF